A single sample gave rise to the 27 T cell receptor beta chains below, sequenced in a study of human T cells and chemical hapten exposure. Documented time point: patch test 1, 2 weeks after DPC sensitization. Treatment denoted: therapeutic diphenylcyclopropenone sensitization with weekly scalp DPC. TCRdb re-analysed the RACE reads in MiXCR, keeping a single row per CDR3 protein. Here the sample spans 180,000 or so distinct CDR3 sequences, about 14% being singletons. The material sequenced was whole blood, taken in connection with sensitization to the hapten diphenylcyclopropenone (DPC). These receptors originate from a woman in her 30s with alopecia areata. Some clones in this sample may be carry-over from other donors' samples.

The rearrangement joins TRBV6-6 to TRBJ1-3, with D unclear. V was trimmed by 6 bases and J by 9 bases, leaving 12 bases between them. In germline, CDR1 is MNHNY, CDR2 SVGAGI (reference sequence). CDR3 length: 12 amino acids. The CDR3 DNA sequence: TGTGCCAGCAGCCCTGAGGTGGTCACCATATATTTT. Translated, it gives CASSPEVVTIYF.

The chain has TRBV30 and TRBJ2-4; the D is unclear. The CDR3 runs to 14 residues. CDR1 and CDR2 from the germline V gene are GTSNPN and SVGIG (reference sequence). The V gene lost 5 bases and the J gene lost 1 base, with 12 bases spanning the gap. CDR3 in DNA: TGTGCCTGGGAAGACGGTATCGCCAAAAACATTCAGTACTTC. It is translated as CAWEDGIAKNIQYF.

V and J are TRBV7-9 and TRBJ2-1; 8 bases map to TRBD2. The germline gives CDR1 SEHNR, CDR2 FQNEAQ (reference sequence). With 3 bases clipped from V and 5 bases from J, the junction kept 3 bases outside the gene matches. This CDR3 has 14 residues. The CDR3 spells CASSLTSVHNEQFF. CDR3 bases: TGTGCCAGCAGCTTGACTAGCGTACACAATGAGCAGTTCTTC.

This clonotype was recorded a few times. The chain recombines TRBV6-5 with TRBJ1-2; 9 bases map to TRBD1. In germline, CDR1 is MNHEY, CDR2 SVGAGI. The CDR3 totals 13 residues. Unmatched junction bases numbered 7, after V lost 6 bases and J lost 8 bases. Here the CDR3 reads CASRAQGAEGYTF. DNA of the CDR3: TGTGCCAGCAGGGCACAGGGGGCTGAAGGCTACACCTTC.

This clonotype was counted between two and nine times. The V gene is TRBV7-2, the J gene TRBJ1-5; possibly TRBD1 for D (6 bases). The germline gives CDR1 SGHTA, CDR2 FQGNSA. There are 17 residues in the CDR3. V was trimmed by 5 bases and J by 0 bases, leaving 17 bases between them. The CDR3 region has the DNA TGTGCCAGCAGCCCCGGGACACGACTTTATAGCAATCAGCCCCAGCATTTT. This gives the protein CASSPGTRLYSNQPQHF.

The rearrangement links TRBV6-6 to TRBJ2-2, with a weak D call TRBD1 (6 bases). V lost 8 bases and J 4 bases, leaving 11 bases between the germline ends. The CDR3 covers 13 residues. CDR1 and CDR2 from the germline V gene are MNHNY and SVGAGI (reference sequence). Written as DNA, the CDR3 is TGTGCCAGCGGACAGTCTTCCACCGGGGAGCTGTTTTTT. This sequence encodes CASGQSSTGELFF.

The V gene is TRBV5-1, the J gene TRBJ2-7, with 8 positions matching TRBD2. The V and J ends lost 4 bases and 5 bases, in that order; junction bases with no gene match: 11. Germline V lookup: CDR1 SGHRS, CDR2 YFSETQ. The CDR3 runs to 15 residues. The chain's CDR3 is CASSGGTSSFDEQYF. The CDR3 DNA is TGCGCCAGCAGCGGGGGGACTAGTTCCTTCGACGAGCAGTACTTC.

This clonotype was seen a handful of times. The J gene is TRBJ2-5, the V gene TRBV7-6; D gene unclear. From germline, CDR1 is SGHVS and CDR2 FNYEAQ. V shed 1 base and J shed 1 base, with 10 bases lying between them. The CDR3 covers 15 residues. For the CDR3, the DNA is TGTGCCAGCAGCTTAGGTTCAGATCCCCAAGAGACCCAGTACTTC. It yields the protein CASSLGSDPQETQYF. Supplemented by reference TRBV7-6 and TRBJ2-5, the full variable domain reads GAGVSQSPRYKVTKRGQDVALRCDPISGHVSLYWYRQALGQGPEFLTYFNYEAQQDKSGLPNDRFSAERPEGSISTLTIQRTEQRDSAMYRCASSLGSDPQETQYFGPGTRLLVL.

In this sample, this clonotype turned up many times. The junction departs from germline at one end; a sequencing error may be responsible. The chain couples TRBV29-1 to TRBJ2-1; D ambiguous. Per the germline V gene, CDR1 is SQVTM and CDR2 is ANQGSEA. The CDR3 length is 10 residues. The CDR3 reads CSVNAGSPGF. The DNA of the CDR3 is TGCAGCGTCAACGCCGGATCACCGGGCTTC.

This clonotype was recorded many times. The genes are TRBV29-1 and TRBJ1-5; no reliable D call. CDR3 length: 13 residues. With 4 bases removed from V and 3 bases from J, the gap between germline ends came to 10 bases. Germline values: CDR1 SQVTM, CDR2 ANQGSEA. The CDR3 spells CSVVPGHNQPQHF. Here the CDR3 DNA reads TGCAGCGTTGTGCCTGGGCACAATCAGCCCCAGCATTTT.

This clonotype has just a few counts. The gene calls are TRBV7-2 and TRBJ1-1; no firm D call. Germline V gene data show CDR1 as SGHTA and CDR2 as FQGNSA. The CDR3 runs to 15 residues. Trimming cost V 1 base and J 3 bases, with 12 bases left between them. CDR3 DNA: TGTGCCAGCAGCTTAGTAGCGCTGGGTGACACTGAAGCTTTCTTT. It codes for CASSLVALGDTEAFF.

The sample holds a few counts of this clonotype. The chain has TRBV10-3 and TRBJ2-1; no reliable D call. CDR1 is ENHRY, CDR2 SYGVKD, per germline. V was shortened by 3 bases and J by 9 bases, with 9 bases between the two germline ends. CDR3 length equals 12 residues. CDR3 region: CAISDGWGEQFF. The CDR3 DNA reads as TGTGCCATCAGTGACGGTTGGGGTGAGCAGTTCTTC.

This clonotype has a handful of counts. This rearrangement joins TRBV5-1 to TRBJ2-1; the D gene could be TRBD1 or TRBD2 (5 bases each). The germline CDR1 and CDR2 sequences are SGHRS and YFSETQ. V was trimmed by 2 bases and J by 0 bases, leaving 30 bases between them. This CDR3 is 22 amino acids long. Here the CDR3 DNA reads TGCGCCAGCAGCTTTTTACTTGGGGGAACTGCGCTTAATAAGAGCTCCTACAATGAGCAGTTCTTC. Translated, it gives CASSFLLGGTALNKSSYNEQFF.

The CDR3 reads CAVTSGSTDTQYF. In nucleotides, the CDR3 is TGTGCCGTGACTAGCGGGAGCACAGATACGCAGTATTTT. This chain uses TRBV10-3 with TRBJ2-3; 10 bases align to TRBD2. J lost 0 bases, V lost 11 bases, and 2 bases had no gene match. The CDR3 spans 13 residues. CDR1 is ENHRY and CDR2 is SYGVKD in the germline V gene.

This clonotype was recorded many times. This chain links TRBV5-1 with TRBJ1-1, with D uncertain. The CDR3 spans 14 residues. Trimming removed 0 bases from V and 0 bases from J, with 6 bases in between. Germline V gene lookup returns CDR1 SGHRS and CDR2 YFSETQ. CDR3 sequence reads: CASSLASMNTEAFF. The CDR3 coding sequence is TGCGCCAGCAGCTTGGCCTCCATGAACACTGAAGCTTTCTTT.

The rearrangement uses TRBV19 and TRBJ2-1; D ambiguous. V shed 2 bases and J shed 3 bases, with 8 bases lying between them. In germline, CDR1 is LNHDA, CDR2 SQIVND (reference sequence). The length of the CDR3 is 14 residues. The CDR3 reads CASSIRPLYNEQFF. The CDR3 region has the DNA TGTGCCAGTAGTATACGACCCCTCTACAATGAGCAGTTCTTC.

Remarks on this clonotype: This sequence may be a read error, since a much larger clone differs from it by one base. V gene TRBV11-2 combines with J gene TRBJ1-1; unclear D gene. Germline assignment: CDR1 SGHAT and CDR2 FQNNGV. There are 12 residues in the CDR3. In DNA, the CDR3 is TGTGTCAGCAGCTTAGGGAACACTGAAGCTTTCTTT. It yields the protein CVSSLGNTEAFF.

This chain joins TRBV5-3 and TRBJ1-2; weak D call: TRBD1 (5 bases). TRBV5-3 is labeled an ORF, and its function is uncertain. V was clipped by 3 bases and J by 4 bases, with 28 bases between them. CDR3 length: 19 amino acids. The CDR3 nucleotides read TGTGCCAGAAGCTCCGCCGGGCCTCATGAGGGGCTTCAGGGCTATGGCTACACCTTC. Its translation is CARSSAGPHEGLQGYGYTF.

This clonotype was counted ten times or more. The CDR3 DNA reads as TGTGCCAGCAGCGTAGGCGGGTTCAATAATTCACCCCTCCACTTT. It translates to CASSVGGFNNSPLHF. V gene TRBV9 combines with J gene TRBJ1-6; no clear D. The ends were cut back, 0 bases at V and 5 bases at J, with 9 bases in the middle. Germline V lookup: CDR1 SGDLS, CDR2 YYNGEE. CDR3 size: 15 residues.

This clonotype was observed a handful of times. The V gene is TRBV7-9, the J gene TRBJ1-2, with D perhaps TRBD1 (6 bases). The CDR3 is 13 amino acids. Germline CDR1 SEHNR, CDR2 FQNEAQ (reference sequence). Trimming stripped 5 bases from V and 8 bases from J, with 15 bases between. The CDR3 DNA follows: TGTGCCAGCAGCCCTACGACAGGACGGGGCTACACCTTC. It translates to CASSPTTGRGYTF.

This rearrangement joins TRBV28 to TRBJ2-7; TRBD2 aligns across 8 bases. V shed 6 bases and J 2 bases; nucleotides not matched to a gene: 3. Germline V gene data show CDR1 as MDHEN and CDR2 as SYDVKM. The CDR3 spans 13 residues. The CDR3 sequence: CASRRGATYEQYF. CDR3 nucleotides: TGTGCCAGCAGGCGGGGGGCGACCTACGAGCAGTACTTC.

This clonotype turned up a few times. In DNA, the CDR3 is TGTGCCAGCAGTTCTTACCCGGGACAGGGAGGCAACGAGCAGTACTTC. It is translated as CASSSYPGQGGNEQYF. The rearrangement joins TRBV6-5 to TRBJ2-7; TRBD1 matches 9 bases. CDR3 size: 16 residues. Per germline, CDR1 MNHEY and CDR2 SVGAGI. The V and J ends lost 4 bases and 5 bases, in that order; junction bases with no gene match: 12.

This clonotype was observed a handful of times. V is TRBV18 and J is TRBJ1-2; D unresolved. Trimming took 0 bases from V and 6 from J, leaving 8 bases between them. CDR3 length: 13 amino acids. In germline, CDR1 is KGHSH, CDR2 LQKENI. The CDR3 spells CASSPPGADGYTF. CDR3 coding DNA: TGTGCCAGCTCACCACCGGGAGCGGATGGCTACACCTTC.

The chain employs TRBV29-1 and TRBJ2-2, with D perhaps being TRBD1 or TRBD2 (5 bases each). Per germline, CDR1 SQVTM and CDR2 ANQGSEA. CDR3 length equals 15 residues. Trimming removed 3 bases at V and 6 bases at J, with 17 bases between. CDR3 residues: CSVEDPTGTPGELFF. The CDR3, as DNA: TGCAGCGTTGAGGACCCAACCGGGACGCCCGGGGAGCTGTTTTTT.

A few counts support this clonotype. The rearrangement links TRBV20-1 to TRBJ1-5, with TRBD1 identical over 8 bases. The ends lost 6 bases at V and 6 bases at J; junction bases unmatched: 7. This CDR3 region has 13 residues. CDR1 is DFQATT, CDR2 SNEGSKA, per germline (reference sequence). In DNA form, the CDR3 reads TGCAGTGCATCACAGGGGGTAGTTCAGCCCCAGCATTTT. This gives the protein CSASQGVVQPQHF.

This clonotype was detected once. The chain carries TRBV12-3 or TRBV12-4 and TRBJ2-2; 7 bases are a match to TRBD1. The V segment lost 8 bases and the J segment 5 bases; nucleotides outside the gene matches: 11. This CDR3 is 15 amino acids long. The CDR3 nucleotides read TGTGCCAGCGCACTCCGGGACAGCACAACCGGGGAGCTGTTTTTT. It encodes CASALRDSTTGELFF.

The V call is TRBV6-6, the J call TRBJ2-7; 10 nucleotides line up with TRBD1. With 5 bases clipped from V and 3 bases from J, the junction kept 7 bases outside the gene matches. The CDR3 length is 15 residues. Germline V gives CDR1 MNHNY, CDR2 SVGAGI (reference sequence). CDR3 sequence reads: CASSRSGTGVYEQYF. Here the CDR3 DNA reads TGTGCCAGCAGTCGGTCCGGGACAGGGGTCTACGAGCAGTACTTC.